One T cell receptor beta chain is described in this entry. CDR3 length equals 16 residues. Trimming took 0 bases from V and 5 from J; bases not matched to a gene: 6. Germline V gene sequence: CDR1 MNHEY, CDR2 SVGAGI. This sample is part of a study of control samples from healthy donors and cancer patients. The data were produced by immunoSEQ multiplex PCR, yet TCRdb's version contains in-frame clones alone and is incomplete. The sample has around 120,000 clones; around 87% are singletons. This TCR came from a man in his forties in good health. Material: blood. V is TRBV6-5 and J is TRBJ2-1; 8 nucleotides align to TRBD2. This chain's CDR3 is CASSYSVAGFNNEQFF. DNA for the CDR3: TGTGCCAGCAGTTACTCGGTAGCGGGGTTCAACAATGAGCAGTTCTTC.